Listed below are T cell receptor beta chains from one sample, sequenced in a study of spatial heterogeneity in lung cancer. TCRdb ran MiXCR on the 5' RACE reads and lists one entry per CDR3 protein. Altogether about 120,000 distinct CDR3 sequences are present, approximately 10% being singletons, with the ten largest covering about 24%. The sample was PBMCs, taken at follow-up. The receptors stem from a female donor with early-stage non-small cell lung cancer. Both conserved end residues are part of each CDR3. Each record gives: clone size, J gene, D gene, V gene, CDR3 length, CDR3 protein, CDR3 DNA. The D gene is left open where the match is weak. Some rows have no size entry. The others give once, few or many, or a class for an expanded clone.

size: few; J: TRBJ2-7; D: -; V: TRBV27; length: 14; CDR3: CASRIDSQPYEQYF; DNA: TGTGCCAGCAGGATTGACAGCCAACCCTACGAGCAGTACTTC
size: many; J: TRBJ2-1; D: -; V: TRBV29-1; length: 12; CDR3: CSARLFTNEQFF; DNA: TGCAGCGCCCGACTGTTCACCAATGAGCAGTTCTTC
size: many; J: TRBJ2-7; D: TRBD2; V: TRBV29-1; length: 14; CDR3: CSVRTSGSFHEQYF; DNA: TGCAGCGTACGGACTAGCGGGAGTTTCCACGAGCAGTACTTC
size: -; J: TRBJ2-1; D: -; V: TRBV2; length: 15; CDR3: CASNFGRRSYNEQFF; DNA: TGTGCCAGCAACTTCGGGAGAAGGTCCTACAATGAGCAGTTCTTC
size: -; J: TRBJ1-4; D: -; V: TRBV20-1; length: 12; CDR3: CSASLFDEKLFF; DNA: TGCAGTGCTAGTCTTTTTGATGAAAAACTGTTTTTT
size: few; J: TRBJ2-1; D: -; V: TRBV10-3; length: 15; CDR3: CAISDPLSSYNEQFF; DNA: TGTGCCATCAGTGACCCACTTTCCTCCTACAATGAGCAGTTCTTC
size: many; J: TRBJ2-3; D: -; V: TRBV20-1; length: 11; CDR3: CSARDSDTQYF; DNA: TGCAGTGCTAGAGATTCGGATACGCAGTATTTT
size: many; J: TRBJ2-2; D: TRBD1; V: TRBV6-5; length: 14; CDR3: CASRPGQGTGELFF; DNA: TGTGCCAGTAGACCGGGACAGGGCACCGGGGAGCTGTTTTTT
size: many; J: TRBJ1-4; D: -; V: TRBV6-5; length: 15; CDR3: CASSYSTATNEKLFF; DNA: TGTGCCAGCAGTTACTCGACAGCAACTAATGAAAAACTGTTTTTT
size: -; J: TRBJ1-4; D: -; V: TRBV27; length: 14; CDR3: CTSSLQGSNEKLFF; DNA: TGCACCAGCAGTTTACAGGGATCTAATGAAAAACTGTTTTTT
size: few; J: TRBJ2-5; D: -; V: TRBV7-2; length: 12; CDR3: CASSSLAETQYF; DNA: TGTGCCAGCAGCTCACTAGCAGAGACCCAGTACTTC
size: few; J: TRBJ2-7; D: TRBD2; V: TRBV20-1; length: 19; CDR3: CSARVRTSGRRGPGYEQYF; DNA: TGCAGTGCTAGAGTCCGGACTAGCGGGAGACGGGGACCCGGGTACGAGCAGTACTTC
size: -; J: TRBJ2-7; D: -; V: TRBV12-3/TRBV12-4; length: 14; CDR3: CASSNLDRTYEQYF; DNA: TGTGCCAGCAGCAATTTGGACAGAACCTACGAGCAGTACTTC
size: -; J: TRBJ2-5; D: TRBD1; V: TRBV5-1; length: 14; CDR3: CASSWGQVQETQYF; DNA: TGCGCCAGCAGCTGGGGACAGGTCCAAGAGACCCAGTACTTC
size: -; J: TRBJ1-2; D: -; V: TRBV4-3; length: 14; CDR3: CASSQEVQDRGYTF; DNA: TGCGCCAGCAGCCAAGAGGTACAGGATCGTGGCTACACCTTC
size: -; J: TRBJ2-7; D: -; V: TRBV20-1; length: 13; CDR3: CSAPRDITYEQYF; DNA: TGCAGTGCCCCGAGGGACATCACCTACGAGCAGTACTTC
size: many; J: TRBJ2-4; D: -; V: TRBV29-1; length: 11; CDR3: CSVAVQNIQYF; DNA: TGCAGCGTTGCAGTACAAAACATTCAGTACTTC
size: -; J: TRBJ1-2; D: -; V: TRBV7-2; length: 14; CDR3: CASSPAYGRHGYTF; DNA: TGTGCCAGCAGCCCGGCCTATGGTCGCCATGGCTACACCTTC
size: many; J: TRBJ2-5; D: TRBD1; V: TRBV5-5; length: 14; CDR3: CASSRWDRGETQYF; DNA: TGTGCCAGCAGCCGATGGGACAGGGGTGAGACCCAGTACTTC
size: -; J: TRBJ2-1; D: TRBD2; V: TRBV24-1; length: 14; CDR3: CATAAAGRRNEQFF; DNA: TGTGCCACCGCCGCGGCCGGGAGGCGCAATGAGCAGTTCTTC
size: -; J: TRBJ2-7; D: -; V: TRBV28; length: 14; CDR3: CASSFSRMGVEQYF; DNA: TGTGCCAGCAGTTTCTCTCGGATGGGGGTCGAGCAGTACTTC
size: few; J: TRBJ1-5; D: -; V: TRBV4-2; length: 13; CDR3: CASSRAPNQPQHF; DNA: TGTGCCAGCAGCCGGGCCCCTAATCAGCCCCAGCATTTT
size: many; J: TRBJ2-4; D: -; V: TRBV21-1; length: 14; CDR3: CASSAGQGENIQYF; DNA: TGTGCCAGCAGCGCCGGACAGGGGGAAAACATTCAGTACTTC
size: few; J: TRBJ2-6; D: -; V: TRBV5-1; length: 15; CDR3: CASRLDFDWANVLTF; DNA: TGCGCCAGCAGACTCGACTTCGACTGGGCCAACGTCCTGACTTTC
size: few; J: TRBJ1-2; D: -; V: TRBV6-5; length: 15; CDR3: CASSYRASHNYGYTF; DNA: TGTGCCAGCAGTTACCGGGCTTCCCATAACTATGGCTACACCTTC
size: few; J: TRBJ2-3; D: TRBD1; V: TRBV11-2; length: 16; CDR3: CASSRGQGGYTDTQYF; DNA: TGTGCCAGCAGCCGCGGACAGGGGGGCTACACAGATACGCAGTATTTT
size: many; J: TRBJ1-5; D: -; V: TRBV6-2/TRBV6-3; length: 13; CDR3: CASRQNPGQPQHF; DNA: TGTGCCAGCAGACAAAACCCAGGTCAGCCCCAGCATTTT
size: -; J: TRBJ2-4; D: -; V: TRBV7-2; length: 13; CDR3: CASRSLQENIQYF; DNA: TGTGCCAGCAGGAGTTTACAAGAAAACATTCAGTACTTC
size: many; J: TRBJ2-2; D: -; V: TRBV7-2; length: 13; CDR3: CASSLDHTGELFF; DNA: TGTGCCAGCAGCTTGGACCACACCGGGGAGCTGTTTTTT
size: -; J: TRBJ2-1; D: TRBD1; V: TRBV5-1; length: 14; CDR3: CASRPGQEFNEQFF; DNA: TGCGCCAGCAGACCGGGACAGGAGTTCAATGAGCAGTTCTTC
size: -; J: TRBJ2-1; D: TRBD2; V: TRBV27; length: 15; CDR3: CASWGLAGGPYEQFF; DNA: TGTGCCAGCTGGGGACTAGCGGGAGGGCCTTATGAGCAGTTCTTC
size: few; J: TRBJ2-3; D: -; V: TRBV7-8; length: 14; CDR3: CASNVRPSTDTQYF; DNA: TGTGCCAGCAACGTGAGACCTAGCACAGATACGCAGTATTTT
size: few; J: TRBJ2-3; D: -; V: TRBV7-9; length: 15; CDR3: CASSSPEGGLDTQYF; DNA: TGTGCCAGCAGCTCCCCTGAGGGAGGACTGGATACGCAGTATTTT
size: few; J: TRBJ1-3; D: -; V: TRBV18; length: 18; CDR3: CASSPPFRHFFSGNTIYF; DNA: TGTGCCAGCTCACCACCGTTTCGGCACTTTTTCTCTGGAAACACCATATATTTT
size: few; J: TRBJ2-2; D: TRBD1; V: TRBV3-1; length: 16; CDR3: CASSQGGQGHTGELFF; DNA: TGTGCCAGCAGCCAAGGGGGACAGGGGCACACCGGGGAGCTGTTTTTT
size: many; J: TRBJ2-3; D: -; V: TRBV9; length: 14; CDR3: CASSVDPRPDTQYF; DNA: TGTGCCAGCAGCGTAGATCCTAGGCCAGATACGCAGTATTTT
size: many; J: TRBJ2-1; D: -; V: TRBV11-1; length: 13; CDR3: CASNLAFYNEQFF; DNA: TGTGCCAGCAACTTGGCCTTTTACAATGAGCAGTTCTTC
size: few; J: TRBJ2-7; D: -; V: TRBV6-5; length: 15; CDR3: CASSYGTAGGNEQYF; DNA: TGTGCCAGCAGTTACGGGACTGCCGGGGGAAACGAGCAGTACTTC
size: few; J: TRBJ2-2; D: -; V: TRBV27; length: 12; CDR3: CASSFHSGELFF; DNA: TGTGCCAGCAGTTTTCACTCCGGGGAGCTGTTTTTT
size: many; J: TRBJ2-1; D: TRBD1; V: TRBV3-1; length: 11; CDR3: CASSLRDRLFF; DNA: TGTGCCAGCAGCCTCCGGGACAGGCTCTTCTTC